The subject of this entry is one T cell receptor beta chain. The antigen remains undetermined. The sample originates from a study of T cell repertoires in cytomegalovirus infection. Turning to the study itself: Use of recently identified HLA-C-restricted and well-studied HLA-B-restricted CMV epitopes was part of the study. Both a matching HLA type and CMV infection were indicated by public TCR beta signatures. Broader study findings: Ex vivo responses were dominated by HLA-C-restricted CMV-specific TCR beta clonotypes.

Germline-derived CDR1 and CDR2 are SGHRS and YFSETQ. V dropped 4 bases and J dropped 3 bases, with 13 bases sitting between them. The CDR3 has 14 amino acids. TCRdb ran MiXCR on the reads and lists one entry per CDR3 protein. In the table there are fewer than 1,000,000 distinct CDR3 sequences, under 40% of which are singletons. This clonotype was obtained from a human donor in good health (CMV status not recorded). Some clones in this sample may be carry-over from other donors' samples. The V call is TRBV5-1, the J call TRBJ2-5, with a tentative D call TRBD2 (6 bases). Sequenced material: cultured CD8+ T cells from PBMCs, taken from culture after CMV antigen stimulation. CDR3: CASSPGLNKETQYF. Here the CDR3 DNA reads TGCGCCAGCAGCCCCGGACTAAATAAAGAGACCCAGTACTTC.